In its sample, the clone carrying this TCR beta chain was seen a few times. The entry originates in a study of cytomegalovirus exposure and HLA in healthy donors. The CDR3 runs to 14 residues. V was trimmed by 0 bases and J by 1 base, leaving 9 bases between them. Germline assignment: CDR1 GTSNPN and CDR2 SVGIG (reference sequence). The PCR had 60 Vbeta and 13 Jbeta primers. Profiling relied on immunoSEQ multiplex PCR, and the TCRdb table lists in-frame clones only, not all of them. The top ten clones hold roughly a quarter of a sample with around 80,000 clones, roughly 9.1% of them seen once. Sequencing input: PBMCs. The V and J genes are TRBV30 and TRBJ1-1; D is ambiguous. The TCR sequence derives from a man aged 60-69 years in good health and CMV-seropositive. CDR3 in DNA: TGTGCCTGGAGTGTAAGGAGTAAGAACACTGAAGCTTTCTTT. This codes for CAWSVRSKNTEAFF.